One and the same sample provided the 20 T cell receptor beta chains below, sequenced in a study of blood T cell repertoires in COVID-19. Generated by immunoSEQ multiplex PCR, the TCRdb table keeps only in-frame clones and is missing some. The sample has some 330,000 clones; 75% to 90% are singletons. Sequencing was done on a sample of PBMCs or T cells enriched from blood (not recorded which). The receptors were sampled from a woman in her fifties or sixties who had recovered from COVID-19.

The CDR3 nucleotides read TGTGCCAGCAGCGAAAGGACCCCGCCTACGGGGGCTTTCTTT. This translates into CASSERTPPTGAFF. The chain employs TRBV7-2 and TRBJ1-1; the D is unclear. V gave up 5 bases and J gave up 11 bases, with 21 bases separating them. The CDR3 totals 14 residues. Germline CDR1 SGHTA, CDR2 FQGNSA.

This clone was recorded a few times. The chain employs TRBV6-5 and TRBJ1-5; 10 bases agree with TRBD1. This CDR3 is built from 16 residues. V was clipped by 0 bases and J by 7 bases; unmatched bases: 6. Germline values: CDR1 MNHEY, CDR2 SVGAGI. CDR3: CASSYSGDRGGQPQHF. The CDR3 bases are TGTGCCAGCAGTTACTCCGGGGACAGGGGAGGGCAGCCCCAGCATTTT.

This clone was observed once. The chain recombines TRBV30 with TRBJ2-2; TRBD1 matches 10 bases. Unmatched junction bases numbered 11, after V lost 2 bases and J lost 5 bases. CDR1 and CDR2 from the germline V gene are GTSNPN and SVGIG (reference sequence). The CDR3 consists of 17 residues. CDR3 protein: CAWSRRPGQGRTGELFF. CDR3 DNA: TGTGCCTGGAGTCGACGCCCGGGACAGGGGAGGACCGGGGAGCTGTTTTTT.

This chain joins TRBV27 and TRBJ1-3; D gene ambiguous. The CDR3 has 15 amino acids. V gave up 6 bases and J gave up 0 bases, with 12 bases separating them. Germline values: CDR1 MNHEY, CDR2 SMNVEV (reference sequence). Here the CDR3 reads CASREGFSSGNTIYF. The CDR3 nucleotides are TGTGCCAGCAGGGAGGGATTTTCCTCTGGAAACACCATATATTTT.

The rearrangement joins TRBV7-2 to TRBJ1-1; no clear D. The V gene's germline CDR1 is SGHTA and CDR2 FQGNSA. The V end lost 5 bases, the J end lost 0 bases, and 7 bases lay between the germline ends. The CDR3 totals 13 residues. Here the CDR3 DNA reads TGTGCCAGCAGCCCCGGGATGAACACTGAAGCTTTCTTT. It is translated as CASSPGMNTEAFF.

J is TRBJ1-5 and V is TRBV30, with D possibly being TRBD1 (5 bases). Germline V lookup: CDR1 GTSNPN, CDR2 SVGIG (reference sequence). The CDR3 covers 15 residues. The V end lost 2 bases, the J end lost 4 bases, and 15 bases lay between the germline ends. The CDR3 coding sequence is TGTGCCTGGAGTCAGGGTCCGGTCTTTAATCAGCCCCAGCATTTT. Protein: CAWSQGPVFNQPQHF.

The gene calls are TRBV3-1 (or the pseudogene TRBV3-2) and TRBJ1-2; TRBD1 might be the D (6 bases). The CDR3 is 17 amino acids. From germline, CDR1 is LGHDT and CDR2 YNNKEL (reference sequence). With 4 bases removed from V and 4 bases from J, the gap between germline ends came to 22 bases. In DNA, the CDR3 is TGTGCCAGCAGCCCTAGGGGGTTGGACGCTCCCCTCTATGGCTACACCTTC. It translates to CASSPRGLDAPLYGYTF.

The rearrangement links TRBV13 to TRBJ2-1, with TRBD1 matching over 10 bases. The germline V gene has CDR1 PRHDT and CDR2 FYEKMQ (reference sequence). The CDR3 totals 15 residues. The V and J ends lost 5 bases and 6 bases, in that order; junction bases with no gene match: 7. The CDR3 coding sequence is TGTGCCAGCAGCCCGAGACAGGGGGCCGGCAATGAGCAGTTCTTC. Residues: CASSPRQGAGNEQFF.

The chain combines TRBV4-1 with TRBJ2-6; 8 positions agree with TRBD1. The J segment lost 0 bases and the V segment lost 5 bases, leaving 9 bases of the junction unmatched. This CDR3 spans 18 amino acids. Germline CDR1 and CDR2: MGHRA and YSYEKL. The CDR3 DNA sequence: TGCGCCAGCAGCTTCCGACAGGGGACGATCTCTGGGGCCAACGTCCTGACTTTC. It yields the protein CASSFRQGTISGANVLTF.

The chain recombines TRBV5-4 with TRBJ2-7; 10 nucleotides line up with TRBD2. Germline-derived CDR1 and CDR2 are SGHNT and YYREEE (reference sequence). The CDR3 spans 15 residues. After removal of 4 bases from V and 1 base from J, the junction contained 5 bases not matched to a gene. The CDR3 loop is CASSRQAGGSYEQYF. The DNA for the CDR3 is TGTGCCAGCAGCAGACAAGCGGGAGGGTCCTACGAGCAGTACTTC.

This clone was counted ten times or more. The V call is TRBV4-1, the J call TRBJ2-7; TRBD1 aligns across 10 bases. The CDR3 runs to 15 residues. Losses at the gene ends were 1 base for V and 6 bases for J; bases not matched to a gene: 6. Germline V gene data show CDR1 as MGHRA and CDR2 as YSYEKL. The DNA for the CDR3 is TGCGCCAGCAGCCAAGCCCCGGGACAGGGGATCGAGCAGTACTTC. Translated, it gives CASSQAPGQGIEQYF.

Turning to this clone: The sample carries other DNA sequences with the same CDR3. The chain recombines TRBV3-1 (or the pseudogene TRBV3-2) with TRBJ1-5; TRBD1 is a possible D gene (6 bases). The CDR3 covers 15 residues. The ends were cut back, 1 base at V and 1 base at J, with 8 bases in the middle. Germline assignment: CDR1 LGHDT and CDR2 YNNKEL (reference sequence). CDR3 region: CASSQGRGSNQPQHF. CDR3 nucleotide sequence: TGTGCCAGCAGCCAAGGTAGGGGGAGCAATCAGCCCCAGCATTTT.

V is TRBV4-2 and J is TRBJ1-5; D possibly corresponds to TRBD1 (5 bases). V was trimmed by 0 bases and J by 4 bases, leaving 10 bases between them. This CDR3 is built from 15 residues. From germline, CDR1 is LGHNA and CDR2 YNFKEQ. In DNA form, the CDR3 reads TGTGCCAGCAGCCAAGATCCAGGGAAGAATCAGCCCCAGCATTTT. Its protein is CASSQDPGKNQPQHF.

The V and J genes are TRBV29-1 and TRBJ1-1; 10 nucleotides line up with TRBD1. J gave up 6 bases and V 8 bases, and 6 bases lay outside the gene matches. The CDR3 covers 12 residues. Germline CDR1 SQVTM, CDR2 ANQGSEA. CDR3 coding DNA: TGCAGCCATGACAGGGGGCTTTCTGAAGCTTTCTTT. It specifies CSHDRGLSEAFF. The variable domain in full, with the rest retrieved from reference TRBV29-1 and TRBJ1-1, is SAVISQKPSRDICQRGTSLTIQCQVDSQVTMMFWYRQQPGQSLTLIATANQGSEATYESGFVIDKFPISRPNLTFSTLTVSNMSPEDSSIYLCSHDRGLSEAFFGQGTRLTVV.

In its sample, this clone was seen once. The chain combines TRBV20-1 with TRBJ1-2; D gene ambiguous. The CDR3 extends over 10 amino acids. CDR1 DFQATT and CDR2 SNEGSKA come from the germline V gene (reference sequence). The CDR3 sequence: CSPDNYGYTF. The CDR3 DNA is TGCAGCCCAGATAACTATGGCTACACCTTC.

The chain is built from TRBV29-1 and TRBJ2-5, with a weak D call TRBD2 (6 bases). There are 14 residues in the CDR3. The ends were cut back, 4 bases at V and 2 bases at J, with 14 bases in the middle. The germline gives CDR1 SQVTM, CDR2 ANQGSEA. In DNA, the CDR3 is TGCAGCGTTGTGGGGACTTTGATTCAAGAGACCCAGTACTTC. Protein sequence: CSVVGTLIQETQYF.

CDR3 protein: CASSWTSGGVYEQFF. CDR3 nucleotide sequence: TGTGCCAGCAGCTGGACTAGCGGGGGGGTGTATGAGCAGTTCTTC. J is TRBJ2-1 and V is TRBV6-5; 15 bases agree with TRBD2. CDR1 is MNHEY and CDR2 is SVGAGI in the germline V gene. Trimming at V came to 6 bases and at J to 8 bases, leaving 5 bases not matched to a gene. There are 15 residues in the CDR3.

The V gene is TRBV10-1, the J gene TRBJ2-4, with TRBD2 as a possible D gene (6 bases). Per germline, CDR1 WNHNN and CDR2 SYGVQD (reference sequence). V lost 11 bases, J lost 0 bases, and 20 bases lay in between. CDR3 size: 16 residues. The CDR3 DNA sequence: TGCGCCGGCTTTTTGGCGGAGCGGGTAGCCAAAAACATTCAGTACTTC. Its translation: CAGFLAERVAKNIQYF.

The chain combines TRBV2 with TRBJ2-1; no clear D. The CDR3 is 11 residues long. CDR1 SNHLY and CDR2 FYNNEI come from the germline V gene. V was cut by 8 bases and J by 4 bases, with 6 bases left in between. Here the CDR3 DNA reads TGTGCCAGCCTCGGGTACAATGAGCAGTTCTTC. Translating it yields CASLGYNEQFF.

The chain joins TRBV18 to TRBJ1-3; D gene unclear. Germline V gene data show CDR1 as KGHSH and CDR2 as LQKENI. Trimming shortened V by 3 bases and J by 0 bases, and 9 bases separated the two germline ends. CDR3 length equals 15 residues. The CDR3, as DNA: TGTGCCAGCTCACCTTTGGAGGGCTCTGGAAACACCATATATTTT. Encoded protein: CASSPLEGSGNTIYF.